This record covers a single T cell receptor beta chain. The specificity of this receptor is unknown. Base qualities are not provided; no much larger clone lies one nucleotide away. Other DNA sequences in the sample encode the same CDR3. Relative to germline, V is missing 4 bases and J is missing 4 bases, with 2 bases of the junction outside any gene match. The CDR3 sequence holds 13 residues, the cysteine and phenylalanine included. Kept here is only the CDR3 DNA, which spans 39 bases and is read in frame from base 1. The germline V gene (reference sequence) sets CDR1 to LNHDA and CDR2 to SQIVND. TCR CDR3 regions were amplified from genomic DNA by multiplex PCR using the deep immunoSEQ assay. Genomic DNA extracted from each cell subset was distributed evenly over all wells of several immunoSEQ 96-well plates, and each plate served as one replicate. For sorted subsets, around 200 ng genomic DNA, equal to 25,000 to 35,000 T cell genomes, was loaded into each replicate PCR. Purified libraries were quantified with a Qubit 3.0 fluorometer, sized on a Bioanalyzer 2100, and re-quantified with the KAPA Library Quantification kit. A separate single-read 150-cycle Illumina NextSeq 550 flow cell was used to sequence each immunoSEQ 96-well plate. Per the original workflow: Because the immunoSEQ output included only junctional sequences and no quality scores, the filtering could not be the same as the filtering used for full-length reads. Sequences were annotated with PyIR, a Python wrapper for IgBLAST v1.9, using IMGT germline references to assign V/J genes and CDR3. Reads with weak V/J assignments (E-value above 1e-6), missing CDR3, stop codons, out-of-frame junctions, or ambiguous translated residues were removed. V3J clonotypes were defined by identical inferred V gene, J gene, and CDR3 amino acid sequence. To compute the percentage overlap between repertoires, the number of shared unique clonotypes was divided by the size of the smaller repertoire. RTK rarefaction, the Chao1 estimator, and Recon v2.1 estimates of unobserved clonotypes were used to assess repertoire richness. For all TCRbeta clonotypes obtained by the gDNA method from several donors, generation probabilities were computed with OLGA. TCRdb provides this immuneACCESS table in a form limited to in-frame rearrangements. Some clones are lacking; in checked studies, under half of them reflect an unresolved V gene, and why the rest are absent is not known. V and J calls plus clone size are reproduced from that table; the DNA served to infer D and trimming. This sample gives some 2,000,000 clones in total; 85% to 95% of them show up just once. Around 0.13% of the sample is in the top ten clones.

The data were taken from a study of shared clonotypes between healthy human individuals (dated by TCRdb to 2018 to 2020). General notes on the study: The cohort comprised two women and a few men aged 18 to 49 years. For each donor, three plates each were used for CD4 naive and CD4 memory, two plates were used for CD8 naive, and one plate was used for CD8 memory. Blood TCR repertoires of a handful of healthy adults were deeply sequenced to estimate repertoire size and the extent of clonotype sharing between individuals. Different laboratories and diverse techniques were used to prepare libraries and sequence TCR repertoires, to increase sequencing depth and limit assay-specific biases. Per donor, leukapheresis produced somewhere between about 0.9 and 9.5 billion PBMCs.

Donors were healthy HIV-negative adults with no recently reported acute infections or vaccinations. Every donor was a Caucasian adult residing in Nashville, Tennessee, USA. CD4+ T cells were enriched by magnetic negative selection; naive cells were then positively selected on CD45RA, and the negative fraction formed the memory subset. After blood collection by leukapheresis, PBMCs were isolated using Ficoll-Histopaque density gradient centrifugation and then cryopreserved in the vapor phase of liquid nitrogen. Analytical flow cytometry was used to check the purity and quantity of each magnetically sorted T cell population. From each sorted fraction, genomic DNA was isolated and quantified by UV absorbance on a Nanodrop 2000c. Overall study outcomes, separate from this receptor: Compared with non-shared clonotypes, clonotypes shared by all four sorted-subset donors had higher generation probabilities. Even with the large sequencing depth, rarefaction of the sorted-subset datasets indicated that sequencing was incomplete. Pairwise subsampling indicated that sequencing depth was expected to affect the degree of clonotype sharing among donors. Estimated clonotype richness was generally larger for naive than for memory subsets. The small number of donors limited the genetic and exposure-history diversity represented. Sampling was restricted to blood, and TCR repertoires in tissues likely differ from the TCR repertoires found in blood. Sharing across several donors was observed for approximately 5% of naive CD4, under 4% of naive CD8, 2.3% of memory CD4, and roughly 0.4% of memory CD8 clonotypes.

The origin of this receptor is a man aged 18 to 30 in good health. The sequence joins TRBV19 to TRBJ2-7, with 9 bases in between that match TRBD1. Sequencing was done on a sample of naive CD4+ T cells sorted from blood. Reading the label with the study, this specimen's cell subset or site is: CD45RA+ positively selected. The DNA sequence follows: TGTGCCAGTAGTACGGGACAGGGATACGAGCAGTACTTC. The translation is CASSTGQGYEQYF. Reference TRBV19 and TRBJ2-7 proteins supply the regions before and after the CDR3; the full variable domain is: DGGITQSPKYLFRKEGQNVTLSCEQNLNHDAMYWYRQDPGQGLRLIYYSQIVNDFQKGDIAEGYSVSREKKESFPLTVTSAQKNPTAFYLCASSTGQGYEQYFGPGTRLTVT.